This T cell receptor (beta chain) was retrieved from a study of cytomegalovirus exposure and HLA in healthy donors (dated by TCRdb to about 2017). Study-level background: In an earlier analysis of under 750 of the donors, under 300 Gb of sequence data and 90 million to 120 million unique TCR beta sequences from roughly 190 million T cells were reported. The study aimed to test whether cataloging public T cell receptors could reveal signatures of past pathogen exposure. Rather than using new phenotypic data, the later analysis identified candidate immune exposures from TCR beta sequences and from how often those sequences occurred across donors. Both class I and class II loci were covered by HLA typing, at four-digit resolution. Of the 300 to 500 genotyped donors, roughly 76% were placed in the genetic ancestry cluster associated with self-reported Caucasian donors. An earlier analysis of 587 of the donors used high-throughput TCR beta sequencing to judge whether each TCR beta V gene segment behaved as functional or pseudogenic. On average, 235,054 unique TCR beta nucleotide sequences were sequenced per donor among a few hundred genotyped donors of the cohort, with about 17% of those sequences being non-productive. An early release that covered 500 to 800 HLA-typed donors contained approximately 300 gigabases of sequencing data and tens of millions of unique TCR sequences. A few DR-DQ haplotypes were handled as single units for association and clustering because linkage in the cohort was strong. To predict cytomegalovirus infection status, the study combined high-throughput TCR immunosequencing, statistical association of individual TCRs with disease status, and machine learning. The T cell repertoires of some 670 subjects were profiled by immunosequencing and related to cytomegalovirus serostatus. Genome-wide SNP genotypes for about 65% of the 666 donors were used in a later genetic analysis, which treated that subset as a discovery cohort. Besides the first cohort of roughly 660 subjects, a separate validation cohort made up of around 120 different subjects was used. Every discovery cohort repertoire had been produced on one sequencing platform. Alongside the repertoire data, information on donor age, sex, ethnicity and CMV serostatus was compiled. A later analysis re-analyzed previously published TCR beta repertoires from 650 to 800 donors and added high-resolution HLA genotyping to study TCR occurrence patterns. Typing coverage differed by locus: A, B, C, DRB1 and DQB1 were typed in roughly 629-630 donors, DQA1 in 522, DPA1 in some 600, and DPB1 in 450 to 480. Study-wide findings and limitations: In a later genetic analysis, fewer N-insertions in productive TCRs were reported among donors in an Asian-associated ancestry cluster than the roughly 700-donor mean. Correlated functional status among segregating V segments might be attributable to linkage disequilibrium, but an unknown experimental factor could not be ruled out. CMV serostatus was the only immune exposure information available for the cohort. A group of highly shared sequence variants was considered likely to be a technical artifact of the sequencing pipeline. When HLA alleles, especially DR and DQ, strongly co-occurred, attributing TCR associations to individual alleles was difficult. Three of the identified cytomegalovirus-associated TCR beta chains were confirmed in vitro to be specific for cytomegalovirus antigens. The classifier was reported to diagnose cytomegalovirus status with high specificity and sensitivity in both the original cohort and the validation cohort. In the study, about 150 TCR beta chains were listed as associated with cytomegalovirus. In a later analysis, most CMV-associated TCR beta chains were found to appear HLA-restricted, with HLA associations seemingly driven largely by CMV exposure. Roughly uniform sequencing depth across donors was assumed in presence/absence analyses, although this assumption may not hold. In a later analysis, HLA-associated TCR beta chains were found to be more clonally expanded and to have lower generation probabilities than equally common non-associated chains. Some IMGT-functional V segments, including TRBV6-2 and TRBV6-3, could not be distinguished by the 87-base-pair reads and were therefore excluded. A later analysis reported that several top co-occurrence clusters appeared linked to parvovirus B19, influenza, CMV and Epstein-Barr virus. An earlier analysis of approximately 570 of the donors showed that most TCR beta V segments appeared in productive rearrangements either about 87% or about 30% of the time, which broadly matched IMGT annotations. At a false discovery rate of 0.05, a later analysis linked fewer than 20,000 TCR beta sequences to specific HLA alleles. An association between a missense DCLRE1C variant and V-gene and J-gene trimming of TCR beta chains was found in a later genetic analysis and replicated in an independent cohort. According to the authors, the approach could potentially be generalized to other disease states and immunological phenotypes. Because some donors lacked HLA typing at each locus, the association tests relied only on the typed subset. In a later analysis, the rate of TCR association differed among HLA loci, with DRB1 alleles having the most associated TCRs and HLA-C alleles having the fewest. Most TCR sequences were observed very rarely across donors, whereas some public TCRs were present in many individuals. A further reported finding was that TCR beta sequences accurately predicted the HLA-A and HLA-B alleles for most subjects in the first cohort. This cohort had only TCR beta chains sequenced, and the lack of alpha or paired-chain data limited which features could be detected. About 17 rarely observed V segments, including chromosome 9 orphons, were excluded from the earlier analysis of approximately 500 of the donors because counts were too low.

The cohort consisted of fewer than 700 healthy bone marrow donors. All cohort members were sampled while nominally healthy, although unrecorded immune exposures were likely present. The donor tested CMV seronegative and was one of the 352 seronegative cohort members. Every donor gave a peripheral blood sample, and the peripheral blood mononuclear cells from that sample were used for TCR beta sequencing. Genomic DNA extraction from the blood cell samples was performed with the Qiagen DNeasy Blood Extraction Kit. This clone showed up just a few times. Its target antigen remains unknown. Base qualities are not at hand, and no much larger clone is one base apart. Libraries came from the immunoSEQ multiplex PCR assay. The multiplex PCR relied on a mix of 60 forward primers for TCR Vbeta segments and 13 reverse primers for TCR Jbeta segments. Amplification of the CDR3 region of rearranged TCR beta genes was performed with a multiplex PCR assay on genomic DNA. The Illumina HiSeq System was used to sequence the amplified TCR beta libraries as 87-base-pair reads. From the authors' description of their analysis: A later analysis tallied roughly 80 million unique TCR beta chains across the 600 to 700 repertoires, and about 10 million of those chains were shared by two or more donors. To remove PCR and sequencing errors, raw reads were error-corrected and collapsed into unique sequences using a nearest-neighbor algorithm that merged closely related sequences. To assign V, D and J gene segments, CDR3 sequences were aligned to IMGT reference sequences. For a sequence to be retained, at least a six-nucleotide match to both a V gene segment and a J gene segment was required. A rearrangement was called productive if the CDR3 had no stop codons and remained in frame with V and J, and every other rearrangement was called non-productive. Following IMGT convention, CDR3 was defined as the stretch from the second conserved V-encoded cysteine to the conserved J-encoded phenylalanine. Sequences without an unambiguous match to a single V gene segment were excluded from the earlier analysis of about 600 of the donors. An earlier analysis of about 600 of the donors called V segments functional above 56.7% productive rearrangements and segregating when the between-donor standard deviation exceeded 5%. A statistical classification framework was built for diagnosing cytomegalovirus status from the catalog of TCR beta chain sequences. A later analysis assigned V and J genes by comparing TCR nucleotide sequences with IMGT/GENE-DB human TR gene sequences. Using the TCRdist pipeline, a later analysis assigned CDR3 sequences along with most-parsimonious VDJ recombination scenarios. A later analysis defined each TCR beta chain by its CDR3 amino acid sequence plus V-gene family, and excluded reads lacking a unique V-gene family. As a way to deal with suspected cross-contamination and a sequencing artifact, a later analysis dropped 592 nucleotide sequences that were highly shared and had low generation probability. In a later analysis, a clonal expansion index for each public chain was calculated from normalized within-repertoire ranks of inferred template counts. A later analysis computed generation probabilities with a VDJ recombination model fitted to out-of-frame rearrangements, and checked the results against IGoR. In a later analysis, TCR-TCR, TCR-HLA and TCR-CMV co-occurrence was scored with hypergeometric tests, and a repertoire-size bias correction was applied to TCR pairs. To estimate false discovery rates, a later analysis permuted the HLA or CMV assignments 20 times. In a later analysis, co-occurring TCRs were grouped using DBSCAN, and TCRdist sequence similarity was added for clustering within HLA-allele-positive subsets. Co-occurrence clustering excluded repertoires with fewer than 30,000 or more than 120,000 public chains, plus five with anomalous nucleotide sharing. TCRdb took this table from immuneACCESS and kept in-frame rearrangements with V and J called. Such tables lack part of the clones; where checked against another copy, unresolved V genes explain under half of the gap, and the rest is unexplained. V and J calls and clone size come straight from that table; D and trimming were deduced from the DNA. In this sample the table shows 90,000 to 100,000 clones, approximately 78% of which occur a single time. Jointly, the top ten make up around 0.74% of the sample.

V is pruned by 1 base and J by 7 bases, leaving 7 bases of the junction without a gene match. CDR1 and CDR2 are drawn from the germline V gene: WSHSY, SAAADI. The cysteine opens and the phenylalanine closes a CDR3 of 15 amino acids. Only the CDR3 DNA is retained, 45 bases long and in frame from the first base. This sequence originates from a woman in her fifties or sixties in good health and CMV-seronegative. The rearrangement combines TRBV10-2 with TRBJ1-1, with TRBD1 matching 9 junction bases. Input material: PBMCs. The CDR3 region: CASSELRTGVDEAFF. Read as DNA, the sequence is TGCGCCAGCAGTGAGTTACGGACAGGGGTTGATGAAGCTTTCTTT.